The rows below give T cell receptor beta chains drawn from one sample of a study of cytomegalovirus exposure and HLA in healthy donors. The method was immunoSEQ multiplex PCR; TCRdb's version includes in-frame clones alone and lacks a portion of them. Altogether roughly 100,000 clones are present, 77% being singletons, with the ten largest covering 8.5% to 10%. The sample consisted of PBMCs. Receptors originate from a male donor in good health and CMV-seropositive. Each CDR3 is given with its conserved first and last residue. Fields, in order: clone size, J gene, V gene, D gene, CDR3 DNA, CDR3 protein. The D gene is left open where the match is weak. Size is omitted from some rows. Given values are once, few, many or a class for expanded clones.

. TRBJ2-7 TRBV21-1 . TGTGCCAGCAGCAAAGGGGCCAGGGCGAATTACGAGCAGTACTTC CASSKGARANYEQYF
. TRBJ1-2 TRBV6-1 . TGTGCCAGCAGCGGAAAGAGCAGGGGCATCGGCTACACCTTC CASSGKSRGIGYTF
few TRBJ2-3 TRBV9 . TGTGCCAGCAGCGTAGCTACACCAGGGCCCACTGATACGCAGTATTTT CASSVATPGPTDTQYF
. TRBJ1-3 TRBV9 TRBD1 TGTGCCAGCAGCGCCGGACAGGGGCGGAGCTCTGGAAACACCATATATTTT CASSAGQGRSSGNTIYF
. TRBJ1-3 TRBV28 . TGTGCCAGCAGGGGGCTTTATATCTCTGGAAACACCATATATTTT CASRGLYISGNTIYF
. TRBJ2-1 TRBV4-1 TRBD2 TGCGCCAGCAGCCCCGGGACTAGCGGGACCTACAATGAGCAGTTCTTC CASSPGTSGTYNEQFF
. TRBJ1-5 TRBV6-6 TRBD1 TGTGCCAGCAGCCGGACAGGGGGCAACGGACAGCCCCAGCATTTT CASSRTGGNGQPQHF
. TRBJ2-7 TRBV7-2 TRBD2 TGTGCCAGCAGCGGACTAGCGGGAGAAGCCTACGAGCAGTACTTC CASSGLAGEAYEQYF
few TRBJ2-1 TRBV6-5 TRBD2 TGTGCCAGCAGTCGATCTAGCGGGAGTTACAATGAGCAGTTCTTC CASSRSSGSYNEQFF
. TRBJ2-2 TRBV19 . TGTGCCAGTAGTATTACGGGAGTGAGGACCGGGGAGCTGTTTTTT CASSITGVRTGELFF
. TRBJ2-5 TRBV10-2 . TGCGCCAGCAGACCAGCGGACGCTAAAGAGACCCAGTACTTC CASRPADAKETQYF
. TRBJ2-2 TRBV7-3 . TGTGCCAGCAGCTTAAACCGGGACGGGGAGCTGTTTTTT CASSLNRDGELFF
. TRBJ2-1 TRBV11-2 TRBD2 TGTGCCAGCAGGCGGGGGGCGGAGCGGCACAATGAGCAGTTCTTC CASRRGAERHNEQFF
. TRBJ2-5 TRBV10-3 . TGTGCCATCAGTGAAAGAAAAGGACTGGACCACCAAGAGACCCAGTACTTC CAISERKGLDHQETQYF
. TRBJ2-2 TRBV27 . TGTGCCACAGGGTACCCGAACACCGGGGAGCTGTTTTTT CATGYPNTGELFF
few TRBJ1-5 TRBV19 . TGTGCCAGTAGTATACAGGGTGATCAGCCCCAGCATTTT CASSIQGDQPQHF
. TRBJ2-2 TRBV7-9 TRBD2 TGTGCCAGCAGCTCCCTGACTAGCGGGATAAAAACGAACACCGGGGAGCTGTTTTTT CASSSLTSGIKTNTGELFF
. TRBJ2-1 TRBV19 TRBD2 TGTGCCAGTAGGTGGACTAGCGGGAACAATGAGCAGTTCTTC CASRWTSGNNEQFF
. TRBJ1-5 TRBV4-1 . TGCGCCAGCAGCCAACCCGACAGTGTCAATCAGCCCCAGCATTTT CASSQPDSVNQPQHF
. TRBJ2-7 TRBV5-4 . TGTGCCAGCAGCCTCGATTACTCTTCCTACGAGCAGTACTTC CASSLDYSSYEQYF